This T cell receptor beta chain appears in the sequencing data of a study of blood T cell repertoires in COVID-19. The wider study: PBMCs, B-cell-depleted T cells, or T cells were the source of the cDNA or gDNA that made up the material.

Original processing methods: The assay estimated nucleated cells by amplifying reference gene primers. This table comes from immunoSEQ multiplex PCR, and its TCRdb copy is limited to in-frame clones, with some not included. D and trimming come from the DNA, and the V and J calls and clone size come from that table. The sample includes roughly 160,000 clones, approximately 86% seen only once; the top ten take around 0.63%. A Seattle source enrolled patients during active infection and followed them longitudinally. The sequence was obtained from a man in his fifties or sixties with COVID-19, enrolled during active disease. The sequenced sample consisted of peripheral blood.

The CDR3 nucleotides are TGTGCCAGCAGTTTTGTAGCAGGGGCTAGCTATGGCTACACCTTC. Translating gives CASSFVAGASYGYTF. The chain recombines TRBV27 with TRBJ1-2, with a tentative D call TRBD1 (6 bases). V lost 3 bases to trimming and J lost 4 bases, with 15 bases between them. Germline V lookup: CDR1 MNHEY, CDR2 SMNVEV (reference sequence). The CDR3 loop spans 15 amino acids.